The 16 T cell receptor beta chains below all came from one sample that was sequenced in a study of blood T cell repertoires in COVID-19. Using immunoSEQ multiplex PCR, the repertoire was profiled, and TCRdb retains in-frame clones only, with some absent. The sample contains more than 55,000 clones, more than 80% of which appear only once. Sample: peripheral blood. These receptors came from a woman older than 75 with acute or convalescent COVID-19.

The rearrangement links TRBV4-1 to TRBJ2-5; D is uncertain. The CDR3 runs 15 residues. Trimming shortened V by 0 bases and J by 7 bases, and 15 bases separated the two germline ends. Germline V gene lookup returns CDR1 MGHRA and CDR2 YSYEKL. The CDR3: CASSQDISSSGTQYF. In nucleotides, the CDR3 is TGCGCCAGCAGCCAAGATATCTCCAGCTCGGGGACCCAGTACTTC.

The gene calls are TRBV6-5 and TRBJ2-2; no reliable D call. Germline assignment: CDR1 MNHEY and CDR2 SVGAGI. Between the trimmed V and J ends, which lost 5 bases and 7 bases, there was a span of 8 bases. The CDR3 contains 12 residues. CDR3 in amino acids: CASSPSRGELFF. CDR3 sequence (DNA): TGTGCCAGCAGTCCCTCCCGCGGGGAGCTGTTTTTT.

The chain employs TRBV7-6 and TRBJ2-7, with TRBD1 matching 7 bases. Germline CDR1 reads SGHVS; CDR2 reads FNYEAQ. J gave up 12 bases and V 3 bases, and 14 bases lay outside the gene matches. The CDR3 covers 14 residues. CDR3 amino acids: CASSLAERQGRLYF. The DNA for the CDR3 is TGTGCCAGCAGCTTGGCTGAACGACAGGGCAGATTGTACTTC.

The table lists this clone with a few counts. The chain carries TRBV5-1 and TRBJ1-1; TRBD1 is a possible D gene (5 bases). CDR1 and CDR2 from the germline V gene are SGHRS and YFSETQ. This CDR3 region has 13 residues. The V end was cut by 2 bases, the J end by 8 bases, with 13 bases between. CDR3 amino acids: CASSFQTDQEAFF. As DNA, the CDR3 is TGCGCCAGCAGCTTTCAGACAGACCAAGAAGCTTTCTTT.

This sequence joins TRBV5-6 and TRBJ2-1; D uncertain. Per the germline V gene, CDR1 is SGHDT and CDR2 is YYEEEE. The V gene lost 5 bases and the J gene lost 9 bases, with 9 bases spanning the gap. The CDR3 has 11 amino acids. CDR3 loop: CASSRGPEQFF. DNA of the CDR3: TGTGCCAGCAGTCGCGGCCCTGAGCAGTTCTTC. The variable domain in full, with the rest retrieved from reference TRBV5-6 and TRBJ2-1, is DAGVTQSPTHLIKTRGQQVTLRCSPKSGHDTVSWYQQALGQGPQFIFQYYEEEERQRGNFPDRFSGHQFPNYSSELNVNALLLGDSALYLCASSRGPEQFFGPGTRLTVL.

The chain couples TRBV19 to TRBJ1-5; D not resolved. Germline values: CDR1 LNHDA, CDR2 SQIVND (reference sequence). The V end lost 2 bases, the J end lost 5 bases, and 7 bases lay between the germline ends. This CDR3 has 13 residues. The CDR3 protein is CASSIQADQPQHF. CDR3 nucleotides: TGTGCCAGTAGTATACAGGCCGATCAGCCCCAGCATTTT.

This clone has only one observation. The chain employs TRBV19 and TRBJ1-2; 9 bases match TRBD1. Germline assignment: CDR1 LNHDA and CDR2 SQIVND (reference sequence). CDR3 length: 14 amino acids. V trimming: 5 bases; J trimming: 8 bases; junction bases outside the gene matches: 9. CDR3 sequence (DNA): TGTGCCAGTAGTGGGGGACAGGGACTTTCCGGCTACACCTTC. Amino acid sequence: CASSGGQGLSGYTF.

This sequence joins TRBV14 and TRBJ1-6; unclear D gene. Trimming took 2 bases from V and 9 from J, leaving 11 bases between them. Germline V CDR1 and CDR2: SGHDN, FVKESK. The CDR3 length is 14 residues. The CDR3 reads CASSQSQRSSPLHF. CDR3 coding DNA: TGTGCCAGCAGCCAATCGCAGCGGAGTTCACCCCTCCACTTT.

The chain employs TRBV25-1 and TRBJ1-1; perhaps TRBD1 as D (6 bases). Looked up from germline, CDR1 is MGHDK and CDR2 is SYGVNS. V was cut by 5 bases and J by 8 bases, with 9 bases left in between. The CDR3 has 11 residues. CDR3 region: CASSKTGEAFF. CDR3 in DNA: TGTGCCAGCAGTAAAACAGGGGAAGCTTTCTTT.

V is TRBV10-3 and J is TRBJ2-5, with D possibly being TRBD2 (5 bases). The CDR3 consists of 13 residues. From germline, CDR1 is ENHRY and CDR2 SYGVKD. Deletions cut 4 bases from V and 7 bases from J, with 13 bases between. The CDR3 loop is CAISADREGTQYF. DNA for the CDR3: TGTGCCATCAGTGCGGACCGCGAGGGGACCCAGTACTTC.

The chain recombines TRBV18 with TRBJ2-7, with D possibly TRBD2 on 5 matching bases. The CDR3 extends over 15 amino acids. Looked up from germline, CDR1 is KGHSH and CDR2 is LQKENI. V was trimmed by 0 bases and J by 1 base, leaving 10 bases between them. This CDR3 reads CASSPPVGGSYEQYF. The CDR3 DNA follows: TGTGCCAGCTCACCACCGGTGGGCGGGTCCTACGAGCAGTACTTC.

The chain has TRBV7-2 and TRBJ1-3, with D possibly matching TRBD1 (6 bases). The CDR3 is made up of 13 amino acids. V lost 5 bases to trimming and J lost 3 bases, with 8 bases between them. Germline V CDR1 and CDR2: SGHTA, FQGNSA. CDR3 in DNA: TGTGCCAGCAGCCCCAGGGGTGGAAACACCATATATTTT. The encoded protein is CASSPRGGNTIYF.

The rearrangement uses TRBV7-3 and TRBJ2-1; 9 bases align to TRBD1. Germline CDR1 reads SGHTA; CDR2 reads FQGTGA. CDR3 length: 16 amino acids. The V and J ends lost 5 bases and 2 bases, in that order; junction bases with no gene match: 7. The CDR3: CASSQFGTGTYNEQFF. The CDR3 DNA reads TGTGCCAGCAGCCAATTCGGGACAGGGACCTACAATGAGCAGTTCTTC.

The chain has TRBV19 and TRBJ2-7; the match to TRBD1 covers 9 bases. This CDR3 comprises 15 residues. Germline V gene data show CDR1 as LNHDA and CDR2 as SQIVND (reference sequence). Trimming at V came to 6 bases and at J to 0 bases, leaving 6 bases not matched to a gene. CDR3 nucleotide sequence: TGTGCCAGTAGAACCGGGACAGGGAGCTCCTACGAGCAGTACTTC. Its protein is CASRTGTGSSYEQYF.

The genes are TRBV11-2 and TRBJ1-5; D remains unclear. The V gene's germline CDR1 is SGHAT and CDR2 FQNNGV. The CDR3 covers 15 residues. Trimming removed 1 base at V and 1 base at J, with 8 bases between. The CDR3 nucleotides read TGTGCCAGCAGCTTAGGTACCGGGAGCAATCAGCCCCAGCATTTT. Translating it yields CASSLGTGSNQPQHF.

CDR3 in amino acids: CASSPQTGLATEAFF. The CDR3 coding sequence is TGCGCCAGCAGCCCACAGACAGGGTTGGCCACTGAAGCTTTCTTT. The genes are TRBV5-1 and TRBJ1-1, with 7 bases aligning to TRBD1. The V segment lost 4 bases and the J segment 4 bases; nucleotides outside the gene matches: 10. This CDR3 contains 15 residues. The germline V gene has CDR1 SGHRS and CDR2 YFSETQ.